Given below is one TCR beta chain in context. These data are taken from a study of shared clonotypes between healthy human individuals. In the study overall: Serving as donors were two women and a few men, whose ages spanned 18 to 49.

The CDR3 loop spans 17 amino acids. Germline V CDR1 and CDR2: MDHEN, SYDVKM. V lost 5 bases to trimming and J lost 8 bases; unmatched junction nucleotides: 17. Deep was the level used in running the assay. The quantity of DNA used in unsorted PBMC replicate PCRs was 300 ng, corresponding to 30,000 to 35,000 T cell genomes. Sequencing was performed with immunoSEQ multiplex PCR; in TCRdb, only in-frame clones are kept and a portion is missing. The sample has hundreds of thousands of clones, around 76% seen once. The clonotype originates from a woman aged 40 to 55 in good health. Some clones in this sample may be carry-over from other donors' samples. This chain connects TRBV28 to TRBJ1-4; 7 bases line up with TRBD1. Sequencing used PBMCs. Here the CDR3 DNA reads TGTGCCAGCAGTCTAATGGACAGGTATTATTCTGGCGAAAAACTGTTTTTT. Protein: CASSLMDRYYSGEKLFF. The full variable domain, completed using reference TRBV28 and TRBJ1-4, is DVKVTQSSRYLVKRTGEKVFLECVQDMDHENMFWYRQDPGLGLRLIYFSYDVKMKEKGDIPEGYSVSREKKERFSLILESASTNQTSMYLCASSLMDRYYSGEKLFFGSGTQLSVL.